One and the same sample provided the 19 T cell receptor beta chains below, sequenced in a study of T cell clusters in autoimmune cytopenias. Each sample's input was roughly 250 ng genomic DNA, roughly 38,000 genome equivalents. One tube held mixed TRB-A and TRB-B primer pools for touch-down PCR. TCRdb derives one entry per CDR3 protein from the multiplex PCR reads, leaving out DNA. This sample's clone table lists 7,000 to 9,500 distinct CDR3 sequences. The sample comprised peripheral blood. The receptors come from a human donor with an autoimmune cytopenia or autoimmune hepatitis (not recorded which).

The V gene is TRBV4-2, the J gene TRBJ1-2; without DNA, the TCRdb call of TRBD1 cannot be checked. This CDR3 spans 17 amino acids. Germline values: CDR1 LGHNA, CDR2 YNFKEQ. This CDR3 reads CASSPTGTGFSNYGYTF.

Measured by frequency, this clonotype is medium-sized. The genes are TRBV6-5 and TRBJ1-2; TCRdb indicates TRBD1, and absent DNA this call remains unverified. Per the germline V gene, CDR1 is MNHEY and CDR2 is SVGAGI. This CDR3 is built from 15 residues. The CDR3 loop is CASSYSQGAYRGYTF.

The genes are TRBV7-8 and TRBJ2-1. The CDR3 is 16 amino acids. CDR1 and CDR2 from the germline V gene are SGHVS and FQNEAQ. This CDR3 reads CASSLGSGISYNEQFF.

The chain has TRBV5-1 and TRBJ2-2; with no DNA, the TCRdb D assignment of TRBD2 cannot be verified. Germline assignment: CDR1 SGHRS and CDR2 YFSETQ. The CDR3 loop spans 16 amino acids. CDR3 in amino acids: CASSFNPLAGSGELFF.

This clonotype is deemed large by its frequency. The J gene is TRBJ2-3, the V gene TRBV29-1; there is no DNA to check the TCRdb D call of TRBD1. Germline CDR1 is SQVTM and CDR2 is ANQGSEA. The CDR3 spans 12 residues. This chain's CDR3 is CSVDVGGDTQYF.

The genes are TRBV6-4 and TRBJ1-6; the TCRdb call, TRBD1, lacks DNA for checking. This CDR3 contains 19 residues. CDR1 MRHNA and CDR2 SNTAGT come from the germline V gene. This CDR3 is CASRFPDRIEREANSPLHF.

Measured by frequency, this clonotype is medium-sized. CDR3 sequence reads: CASSLTGFAGVGDTQYF. The chain links TRBV7-2 to TRBJ2-3; TCRdb's assignment of TRBD2 cannot be checked, as there is no DNA. Germline V gene data show CDR1 as SGHTA and CDR2 as FQGNSA. The CDR3 runs to 17 residues. The complete variable domain, with remaining parts taken from reference TRBV7-2 and TRBJ2-3, reads GAGVSQSPSNKVTEKGKDVELRCDPISGHTALYWYRQSLGQGLEFLIYFQGNSAPDKSGLPSDRFSAERTGGSVSTLTIQRTQQEDSAVYLCASSLTGFAGVGDTQYFGPGTRLTVL.

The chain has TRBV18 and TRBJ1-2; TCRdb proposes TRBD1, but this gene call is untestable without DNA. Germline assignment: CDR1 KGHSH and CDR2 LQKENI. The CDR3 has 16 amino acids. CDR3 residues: CASSPPARGESYGYTF.

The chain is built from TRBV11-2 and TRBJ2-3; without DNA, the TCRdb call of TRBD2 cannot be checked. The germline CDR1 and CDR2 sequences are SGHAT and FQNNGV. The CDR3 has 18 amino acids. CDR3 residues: CASSFRLAGVSSTDTQYF.

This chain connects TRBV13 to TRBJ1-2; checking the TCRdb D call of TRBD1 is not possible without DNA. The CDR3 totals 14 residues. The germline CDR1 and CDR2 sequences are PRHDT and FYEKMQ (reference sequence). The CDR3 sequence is CASSLTGQGCGYTF.

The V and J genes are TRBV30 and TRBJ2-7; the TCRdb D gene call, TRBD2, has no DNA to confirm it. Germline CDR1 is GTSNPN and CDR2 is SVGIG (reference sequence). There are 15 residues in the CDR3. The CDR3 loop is CAWSEGLADNYEQYF.

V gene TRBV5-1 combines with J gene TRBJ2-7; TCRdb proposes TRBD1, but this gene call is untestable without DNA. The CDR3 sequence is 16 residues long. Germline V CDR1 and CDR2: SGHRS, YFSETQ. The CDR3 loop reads CASSYSGTGVPYEQYF.

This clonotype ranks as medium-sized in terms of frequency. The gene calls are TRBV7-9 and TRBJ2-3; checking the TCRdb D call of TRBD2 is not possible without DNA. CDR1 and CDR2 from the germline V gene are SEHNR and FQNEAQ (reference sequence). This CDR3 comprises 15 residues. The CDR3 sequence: CASSLGLAGTDTQYF.

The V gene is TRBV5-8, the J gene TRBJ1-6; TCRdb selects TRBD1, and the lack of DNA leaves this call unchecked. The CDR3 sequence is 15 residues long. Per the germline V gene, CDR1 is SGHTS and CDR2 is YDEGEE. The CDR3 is CASSLGQAYNSPLHF. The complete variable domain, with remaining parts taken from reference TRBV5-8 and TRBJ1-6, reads EAGVTQSPTHLIKTRGQQATLRCSPISGHTSVYWYQQALGLGLQFLLWYDEGEERNRGNFPPRFSGRQFPNYSSELNVNALELEDSALYLCASSLGQAYNSPLHFGNGTRLTVT.

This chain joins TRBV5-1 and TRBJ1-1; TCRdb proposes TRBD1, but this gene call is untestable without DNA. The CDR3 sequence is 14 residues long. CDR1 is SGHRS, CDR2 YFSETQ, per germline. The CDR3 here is CASSFLGTNTEAFF.

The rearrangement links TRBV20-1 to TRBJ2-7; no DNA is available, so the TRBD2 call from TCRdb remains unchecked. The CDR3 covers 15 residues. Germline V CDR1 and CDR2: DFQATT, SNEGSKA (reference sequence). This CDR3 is CSASGAVEGRYEQYF.

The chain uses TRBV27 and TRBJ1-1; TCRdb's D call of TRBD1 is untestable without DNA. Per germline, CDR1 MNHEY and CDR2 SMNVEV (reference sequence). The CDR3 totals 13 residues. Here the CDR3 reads CASSKRTASEAFF.

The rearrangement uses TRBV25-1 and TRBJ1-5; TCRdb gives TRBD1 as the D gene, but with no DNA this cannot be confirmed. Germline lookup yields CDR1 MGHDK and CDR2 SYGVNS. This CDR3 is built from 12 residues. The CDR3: CASRKGDQPQHF.

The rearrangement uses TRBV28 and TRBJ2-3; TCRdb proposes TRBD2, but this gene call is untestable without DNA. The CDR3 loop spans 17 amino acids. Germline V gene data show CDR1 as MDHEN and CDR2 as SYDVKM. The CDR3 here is CASRSGTSATSTDTQYF.